This is a list of T cell receptor beta chains from one sample in a study of blood T cell repertoires in COVID-19. Here immunoSEQ multiplex PCR was the method, and the copy in TCRdb shows in-frame clones only, minus some. The sample lists about 330,000 clones, roughly 89% seen once, with roughly a tenth in the top ten. The source material was peripheral blood. These receptors were taken from a man aged 25-45 years with COVID-19, enrolled during active disease. Both conserved end residues are part of each CDR3. The D gene is left open where the match is weak. Size values are once, few and many counts, or a class for expanded clones, and some rows have none.

CDR3nt: TGTGCCAGTAGGCCGGGGGAGGCGAACACTGAAGCTTTCTTT
CDR3aa: CASRPGEANTEAFF
d_gene: .
v_gene: TRBV19
j_gene: TRBJ1-1
abundance: once

CDR3nt: TGTGCCAGCAGTTACTCGACAGCAGAAATGAACACTGAAGCTTTCTTT
CDR3aa: CASSYSTAEMNTEAFF
d_gene: .
v_gene: TRBV6-5
j_gene: TRBJ1-1
abundance: .

CDR3nt: TGTGCCATCAGGGGATACGGGGGGCTGGCAGATACGCAGTATTTT
CDR3aa: CAIRGYGGLADTQYF
d_gene: .
v_gene: TRBV10-3
j_gene: TRBJ2-3
abundance: .

CDR3nt: TGTGCCAGCAGCCCCCTCGGTGACACTGAAGCTTTCTTT
CDR3aa: CASSPLGDTEAFF
d_gene: .
v_gene: TRBV6-6
j_gene: TRBJ1-1
abundance: .

CDR3nt: TGCGCCAGCAGAAGAGGGACATCCCTTGGCGGATCTAGCACAGATACGCAGTATTTT
CDR3aa: CASRRGTSLGGSSTDTQYF
d_gene: .
v_gene: TRBV5-1
j_gene: TRBJ2-3
abundance: .

CDR3nt: TGTGCCAGCAGTTACAAAGAGGGTGCACTTATCACAGATACGCAGTATTTT
CDR3aa: CASSYKEGALITDTQYF
d_gene: .
v_gene: TRBV6-2/TRBV6-3
j_gene: TRBJ2-3
abundance: .

CDR3nt: TGTGCCAGCAGCTCCGTGAGGAAGACCCAGTACTTC
CDR3aa: CASSSVRKTQYF
d_gene: .
v_gene: TRBV7-2
j_gene: TRBJ2-5
abundance: .

CDR3nt: TGTGCCACCAGTGATGGGACTAGCGGGAGTGGGGAGACCCAGTACTTC
CDR3aa: CATSDGTSGSGETQYF
d_gene: TRBD2
v_gene: TRBV24-1
j_gene: TRBJ2-5
abundance: .

CDR3nt: TGTGCCAGCAGCTTAGGGTGGGGACTAGCGGTCACAGATACGCAGTATTTT
CDR3aa: CASSLGWGLAVTDTQYF
d_gene: TRBD2
v_gene: TRBV7-2
j_gene: TRBJ2-3
abundance: .

CDR3nt: TGTGCCACCAGCAGTGGACTAGCGGGGGAACCCTACAATGAGCAGTTCTTC
CDR3aa: CATSSGLAGEPYNEQFF
d_gene: TRBD2
v_gene: TRBV15
j_gene: TRBJ2-1
abundance: .

CDR3nt: TGTGCCAGCACGGGACTAGCTTACGAGCAGTACTTC
CDR3aa: CASTGLAYEQYF
d_gene: TRBD2
v_gene: TRBV2
j_gene: TRBJ2-7
abundance: few

CDR3nt: TGTGCCAGCAGCCAAGGGCCAAACCATGGCTACACCTTC
CDR3aa: CASSQGPNHGYTF
d_gene: .
v_gene: TRBV3-1/TRBV3-2
j_gene: TRBJ1-2
abundance: .

CDR3nt: TGTGCCACCAGTGAAGGAGAAGGGGGTGGCTACACCTTC
CDR3aa: CATSEGEGGGYTF
d_gene: .
v_gene: TRBV24-1
j_gene: TRBJ1-2
abundance: .

CDR3nt: TGTGCCAGCAGCTTCCAGTACCTATCGGCTGACCGAGGAGATACGCAGTATTTT
CDR3aa: CASSFQYLSADRGDTQYF
d_gene: .
v_gene: TRBV4-2
j_gene: TRBJ2-3
abundance: few

CDR3nt: TGTGCCAGTAGTATAGCAGGGGGCAGCTCCTACGAGCAGTACTTC
CDR3aa: CASSIAGGSSYEQYF
d_gene: TRBD1
v_gene: TRBV19
j_gene: TRBJ2-7
abundance: once

CDR3nt: TGCGCCAGCAGCTTTGGTGGCACAAATGAAAAACTGTTTTTT
CDR3aa: CASSFGGTNEKLFF
d_gene: .
v_gene: TRBV5-1
j_gene: TRBJ1-4
abundance: .

CDR3nt: TGTGCCAGCAGTTCAACAGGGAACACTGAAGCTTTCTTT
CDR3aa: CASSSTGNTEAFF
d_gene: .
v_gene: TRBV28
j_gene: TRBJ1-1
abundance: few

CDR3nt: TGTGCCACCAGCAGAGAACAGTTAAATTCACCCCTCCACTTT
CDR3aa: CATSREQLNSPLHF
d_gene: .
v_gene: TRBV15
j_gene: TRBJ1-6
abundance: .

CDR3nt: TGTGCCAGCAGCGTAGAGGACAGGAGCTCTGGAAACACCATATATTTT
CDR3aa: CASSVEDRSSGNTIYF
d_gene: TRBD1
v_gene: TRBV9
j_gene: TRBJ1-3
abundance: .

CDR3nt: TGTGCCAGCTCACCAGGGACAGGGGAGAAGGAGACCCAGTACTTC
CDR3aa: CASSPGTGEKETQYF
d_gene: TRBD1
v_gene: TRBV18
j_gene: TRBJ2-5
abundance: .

CDR3nt: TGTGCCACCAGTGACTCACAGGGATATGGCTACACCTTC
CDR3aa: CATSDSQGYGYTF
d_gene: .
v_gene: TRBV24-1
j_gene: TRBJ1-2
abundance: .

CDR3nt: TGTGCCAGCAGCTTAGTAGGGAGACAGGGGTTCTATAATTCACCCCTCCACTTT
CDR3aa: CASSLVGRQGFYNSPLHF
d_gene: TRBD1
v_gene: TRBV7-8
j_gene: TRBJ1-6
abundance: .